The 28 T cell receptor beta chains reported below all come from one sample, sequenced in a study of T cell responses to AZD1222 COVID-19 vaccine. Clones were read by immunoSEQ multiplex PCR, and TCRdb kept only the in-frame ones, dropping some. The sample shows 90,000 to 110,000 clones, roughly 90% of them seen only once. Material: peripheral blood, obtained on day 0 of AZD1222 vaccination. Receptors originate from an adult in good health.

This chain links TRBV20-1 with TRBJ2-1; the match to TRBD1 covers 8 bases. Trimming at V came to 4 bases and at J to 2 bases, leaving 4 bases not matched to a gene. The CDR3 spans 14 residues. Germline CDR1 and CDR2: DFQATT and SNEGSKA (reference sequence). CDR3 sequence (DNA): TGCAGTGCTATTGACAGGGGCACCTACAATGAGCAGTTCTTC. It translates to CSAIDRGTYNEQFF.

The chain links TRBV3-1 (or the pseudogene TRBV3-2) to TRBJ2-2, with TRBD2 identical over 7 bases. Germline CDR1 and CDR2: LGHDT and YNNKEL (reference sequence). The junction had 8 bases not matched to a gene; V was cut back by 4 bases and J by 3 bases. This CDR3 has 16 amino acids. CDR3 bases: TGTGCCAGCAGCCTCCGGCGCGGGGGTCACACCGGGGAGCTGTTTTTT. This translates into CASSLRRGGHTGELFF.

The J gene is TRBJ1-3, the V gene TRBV10-3, with 8 bases matching TRBD1. The junction had 15 bases not matched to a gene; V was cut back by 2 bases and J by 0 bases. The length of the CDR3 is 20 residues. CDR1 and CDR2 (germline): ENHRY, SYGVKD. CDR3 DNA sequence: TGTGCCATCAGTGAGGAATCCGACAGGGGCAACCTTTTCTCTGGAAACACCATATATTTT. Amino acid sequence: CAISEESDRGNLFSGNTIYF.

The chain links TRBV12-2 to TRBJ2-1; the D call of TRBD2 is as the table states it, not checked on the DNA. TRBV12-2 is a pseudogene. There are 18 residues in the CDR3. The CDR3 coding sequence is TGTGCAAGTCGCTTAATAGCGGGAGGCTCTCGCTCCTACAATGAGCAGTTCTTC. It specifies CASRLIAGGSRSYNEQFF.

The chain recombines TRBV10-3 with TRBJ1-6; D unclear. The V gene's germline CDR1 is ENHRY and CDR2 SYGVKD. V lost 9 bases and J lost 0, with 9 bases in between. The CDR3 has 14 residues. The CDR3 nucleotides read TGTGCCATAGGAAAGAGCTCCTATAATTCACCCCTCCACTTT. Translating it yields CAIGKSSYNSPLHF.

This clone was observed once. This rearrangement joins TRBV27 to TRBJ1-1; D gene ambiguous. There are 14 residues in the CDR3. Germline CDR1 reads MNHEY; CDR2 reads SMNVEV (reference sequence). The V end lost 2 bases, the J end lost 1 base, and 8 bases lay between the germline ends. The DNA of the CDR3 is TGTGCCAGCAGTTTAGTTGCGGCGAACACTGAAGCTTTCTTT. This encodes CASSLVAANTEAFF.

The V call is TRBV3-1 (or the pseudogene TRBV3-2), the J call TRBJ1-3; D is perhaps TRBD1 (5 bases). Deletions cut 1 base from V and 0 bases from J, with 16 bases between. This CDR3 has 18 residues. Germline CDR1 is LGHDT and CDR2 is YNNKEL (reference sequence). CDR3 coding DNA: TGTGCCAGCAGCCAAGTTGGGACCCGGACTACCTCTGGAAACACCATATATTTT. This sequence encodes CASSQVGTRTTSGNTIYF.

The chain carries TRBV5-1 and TRBJ2-7; 9 bases fit TRBD1. Trimming cost V 5 bases and J 4 bases; bases outside gene matches: 7. Germline V gene sequence: CDR1 SGHRS, CDR2 YFSETQ. CDR3 length: 14 amino acids. The CDR3 protein is CASRPGQGLYEQYF. DNA for the CDR3: TGCGCCAGCAGACCGGGACAGGGTCTATACGAGCAGTACTTC.

On this clone: A read error may produce the germline difference seen at one junction end. The CDR3 nucleotides read TGTGCCAGCAGCACCGGGACAGGGTGTTTCTTC. This codes for CASSTGTGCFF. This chain uses TRBV6-2 or TRBV6-3 with TRBJ2-7; 9 nucleotides line up with TRBD1. From germline, CDR1 is MNHEY and CDR2 SVGEGT. The CDR3 covers 11 residues.

This chain links TRBV12-5 with TRBJ1-5, with 8 bases matching TRBD1. V lost 0 bases, J lost 1 base, and 2 bases stayed unmatched. Germline V gene lookup returns CDR1 LGHNT and CDR2 FRNRAP. This CDR3 spans 16 amino acids. Here the CDR3 reads CASGLVRDRSNQPQHF. In DNA, the CDR3 is TGTGCTAGTGGTTTGGTACGGGACAGGAGCAATCAGCCCCAGCATTTT.

This chain links TRBV24-1 with TRBJ2-1, with D possibly TRBD2 on 6 matching bases. Germline CDR1 and CDR2: KGHDR and SFDVKD. The CDR3 spans 15 residues. V gave up 10 bases and J gave up 3 bases, with 18 bases separating them. CDR3 sequence reads: CATNTLGTVYNEQFF. In nucleotides, the CDR3 is TGTGCCACTAACACTCTCGGGACTGTCTACAATGAGCAGTTCTTC.

The CDR3 nucleotides are TGTGCCAGCAGCCCCCGACAGAACGGTTACGAGCAGTACTTC. Translating it yields CASSPRQNGYEQYF. The V gene is TRBV3-1 (or the pseudogene TRBV3-2), the J gene TRBJ2-7; possible D gene TRBD1, 5 bases. V shed 4 bases and J shed 4 bases, with 14 bases lying between them. Looked up from germline, CDR1 is LGHDT and CDR2 is YNNKEL (reference sequence). The CDR3 consists of 14 residues.

This clone is a singleton in its sample. The chain uses TRBV24-1 and TRBJ2-3, with D possibly being TRBD2 (6 bases). The CDR3 is 15 residues long. Per the germline V gene, CDR1 is KGHDR and CDR2 is SFDVKD. With 7 bases removed from V and 3 bases from J, the gap between germline ends came to 16 bases. DNA of the CDR3: TGTGCCACCAGCGCGACTAGTTTTGGAACAGATACGCAGTATTTT. Amino acid sequence: CATSATSFGTDTQYF.

This clone has a single count. V is TRBV7-9 and J is TRBJ1-4; weak D call: TRBD1 (5 bases). V was shortened by 2 bases and J by 4 bases, with 14 bases between the two germline ends. CDR1 SEHNR and CDR2 FQNEAQ come from the germline V gene (reference sequence). This CDR3 contains 16 residues. CDR3 in DNA: TGTGCCAGCAGCTTACAGAGACTTCAGGGTAATGAAAAACTGTTTTTT. Translation: CASSLQRLQGNEKLFF.

V and J are TRBV24-1 and TRBJ2-3; D unresolved. Germline loops: CDR1 KGHDR, CDR2 SFDVKD. This CDR3 has 14 amino acids. Trimming stripped 6 bases from V and 2 bases from J, with 11 bases between. CDR3 DNA: TGTGCCACCAGTTTAGGTTCCATCACAGATACGCAGTATTTT. It encodes CATSLGSITDTQYF.

This clone appeared a few times. The V and J genes are TRBV19 and TRBJ1-3; no clear D. The CDR3 is made up of 15 amino acids. V was clipped by 5 bases and J by 4 bases, with 15 bases between them. Germline assignment: CDR1 LNHDA and CDR2 SQIVND (reference sequence). The CDR3 sequence is CASSPDGLRGNTIYF. For the CDR3, the DNA is TGTGCCAGTAGTCCGGACGGCCTCAGGGGAAACACCATATATTTT.

The chain links TRBV9 to TRBJ1-1; no clear D gene. The germline CDR1 and CDR2 sequences are SGDLS and YYNGEE. The CDR3 loop spans 13 amino acids. Trimming removed 0 bases from V and 4 bases from J, with 7 bases in between. DNA of the CDR3: TGTGCCAGCAGCGTAGAGTTGGGCACTGAAGCTTTCTTT. Its protein product is CASSVELGTEAFF.

This clone was detected once. The genes are TRBV5-1 and TRBJ2-2, with D possibly being TRBD1 (6 bases). The CDR3 contains 14 residues. Per germline, CDR1 SGHRS and CDR2 YFSETQ. Trimming took off 5 bases at V and 6 bases at J, with 14 bases between the two ends. The CDR3 nucleotides are TGCGCCAGCAGGGATGCAGGGGATCCCGGGGAGCTGTTTTTT. As protein: CASRDAGDPGELFF. Full variable domain (remainder filled in from reference TRBV5-1 and TRBJ2-2): KAGVTQTPRYLIKTRGQQVTLSCSPISGHRSVSWYQQTPGQGLQFLFEYFSETQRNKGNFPGRFSGRQFSNSRSEMNVSTLELGDSALYLCASRDAGDPGELFFGEGSRLTVL.

The gene calls are TRBV4-2 and TRBJ2-1, with TRBD2 matching 12 bases. CDR1 and CDR2 (germline): LGHNA, YNFKEQ. V was clipped by 0 bases and J by 14 bases; unmatched bases: 8. This CDR3 region has 15 residues. The DNA for the CDR3 is TGTGCCAGCAGCCAAGATGAGACTAGCGGGAGCGGTAAGTTCTTC. Translating gives CASSQDETSGSGKFF.

V gene TRBV28 combines with J gene TRBJ2-3, with a tentative D call TRBD1 (6 bases). Trimming removed 4 bases from V and 7 bases from J, with 18 bases in between. CDR1 is MDHEN, CDR2 SYDVKM, per germline. The CDR3 sequence is 15 residues long. The CDR3 sequence: CASSSASMGAHTQYF. CDR3 nucleotides: TGTGCCAGCAGTTCCGCCTCTATGGGGGCGCATACGCAGTATTTT.

This clone has only a few counts. CDR3 in DNA: TGTGCCAGCAGTCTCAGGGATACCGGGGAGCTGTTTTTT. It is translated as CASSLRDTGELFF. V gene TRBV6-5 combines with J gene TRBJ2-2; D perhaps matches TRBD1 (5 bases). V shed 5 bases and J shed 5 bases, with 9 bases lying between them. The germline V gene has CDR1 MNHEY and CDR2 SVGAGI. The CDR3 sequence is 13 residues long.

The table lists this clone with a count of one. The chain combines TRBV27 with TRBJ2-3; D gene unclear. CDR1 and CDR2 from the germline V gene are MNHEY and SMNVEV (reference sequence). CDR3 length equals 13 residues. V lost 0 bases to trimming and J lost 2 bases, with 3 bases between them. The chain's CDR3 is CASSLSITDTQYF. Written as DNA, the CDR3 is TGTGCCAGCAGTTTATCAATCACAGATACGCAGTATTTT.

The chain joins TRBV5-4 to TRBJ2-2, with 7 nucleotides matching TRBD2. Unmatched junction bases numbered 8, after V lost 5 bases and J lost 1 base. CDR1 is SGHNT and CDR2 is YYREEE in the germline V gene (reference sequence). The CDR3 runs 16 residues. The CDR3 nucleotides are TGTGCCAGCAGAAAGGGAGGGAGGGGGAACACCGGGGAGCTGTTTTTT. It yields the protein CASRKGGRGNTGELFF. Variable domain in full (rest from reference TRBV5-4 and TRBJ2-2): ETGVTQSPTHLIKTRGQQVTLRCSSQSGHNTVSWYQQALGQGPQFIFQYYREEENGRGNFPPRFSGLQFPNYSSELNVNALELDDSALYLCASRKGGRGNTGELFFGEGSRLTVL.

V and J are TRBV4-2 and TRBJ2-3; 11 nucleotides match TRBD2. Germline CDR1 and CDR2: LGHNA and YNFKEQ. The CDR3 length is 19 residues. The J segment lost 6 bases and the V segment lost 0 bases, leaving 14 bases of the junction unmatched. The CDR3 nucleotides are TGTGCCAGCAGCCAAGAGGCGCTAGCGGGGGGTACCCGAACTGATACGCAGTATTTT. Translation: CASSQEALAGGTRTDTQYF.

This sequence joins TRBV18 and TRBJ2-1; 11 bases are a match to TRBD2. The CDR3 is 17 residues long. Losses at the gene ends were 0 bases for V and 6 bases for J; bases not matched to a gene: 7. Germline CDR1 is KGHSH and CDR2 is LQKENI. The CDR3 nucleotides read TGTGCCAGCTCACCACCGATTAGCGGGAGGGCTGCCAATGAGCAGTTCTTC. It is translated as CASSPPISGRAANEQFF.

Sample share makes this clone medium-sized. This chain joins TRBV2 and TRBJ1-2, with D unresolved. This CDR3 has 14 amino acids. CDR1 SNHLY and CDR2 FYNNEI come from the germline V gene. Trimming took off 1 base at V and 3 bases at J, with 9 bases between the two ends. CDR3 loop: CASSEGPPHYGYTF. CDR3 nucleotide sequence: TGTGCCAGCAGTGAAGGTCCCCCTCACTATGGCTACACCTTC.

This chain uses TRBV7-8 with TRBJ1-1; D ambiguous. The CDR3 has 12 residues. Germline CDR1 SGHVS, CDR2 FQNEAQ. V shed 1 base and J shed 6 bases, with 6 bases lying between them. CDR3 sequence reads: CASSLVGSEAFF. In DNA form, the CDR3 reads TGTGCCAGCAGCTTAGTGGGCTCTGAAGCTTTCTTT. Complete variable domain (other parts from reference TRBV7-8 and TRBJ1-1): GAGVSQSPRYKVAKRGQDVALRCDPISGHVSLFWYQQALGQGPEFLTYFQNEAQLDKSGLPSDRFFAERPEGSVSTLKIQRTQQEDSAVYLCASSLVGSEAFFGQGTRLTVV.

The rearrangement joins TRBV2 to TRBJ2-7; the D call may be TRBD1 or TRBD2 (5 bases each). V was cut by 4 bases and J by 6 bases, with 16 bases left in between. This CDR3 spans 14 amino acids. Germline CDR1 reads SNHLY; CDR2 reads FYNNEI. DNA for the CDR3: TGTGCCAGCAGTGGGGGCACGGGATCTTTCGAGCAGTACTTC. Its protein is CASSGGTGSFEQYF.